Here is one T cell receptor (beta chain) with its context. These data belong to a study of PD-1 blockade in classical Hodgkin lymphoma. The CDR3 runs 14 residues. Germline V gene sequence: CDR1 LNHDA, CDR2 SQIVND (reference sequence). Trimming cost V 6 bases and J 4 bases, with 15 bases left between them. Time point denoted: newly diagnosed, previously untreated cHL patient sample. Isolation of CD4+ T cells from thawed PBMCs was performed by magnetic negative selection. Generated by immunoSEQ multiplex PCR, the TCRdb table keeps only in-frame clones and is missing some. Altogether under 40,000 clones are present, about 88% being singletons, with the ten largest covering 1% to 1.5%.

Sequenced: CD4+ T cells from blood. V and J are TRBV19 and TRBJ1-2, with D possibly matching TRBD1 (6 bases). The source is a human donor with classical Hodgkin lymphoma. In nucleotides, the CDR3 is TGTGCCAGTAGACACAGGGCGGGCGGCTATGGCTACACCTTC. Translation gives CASRHRAGGYGYTF.